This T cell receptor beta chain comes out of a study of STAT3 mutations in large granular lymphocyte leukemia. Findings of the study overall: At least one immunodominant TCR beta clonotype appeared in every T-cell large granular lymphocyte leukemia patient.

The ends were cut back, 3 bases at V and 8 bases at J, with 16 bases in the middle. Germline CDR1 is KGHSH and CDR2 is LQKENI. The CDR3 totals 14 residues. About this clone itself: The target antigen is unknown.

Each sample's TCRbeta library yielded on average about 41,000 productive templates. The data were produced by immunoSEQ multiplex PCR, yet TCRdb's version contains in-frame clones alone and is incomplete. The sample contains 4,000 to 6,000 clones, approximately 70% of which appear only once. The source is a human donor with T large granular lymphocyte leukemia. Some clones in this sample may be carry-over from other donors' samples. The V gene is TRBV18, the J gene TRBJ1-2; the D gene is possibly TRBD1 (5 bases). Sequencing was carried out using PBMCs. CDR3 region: CASSPGAGTAGYTF. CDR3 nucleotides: TGTGCCAGCTCACCCGGGGCAGGGACCGCGGGCTACACCTTC.